The 9 T cell receptor beta chains below come from one sample, sequenced in a study of human T cells and chemical hapten exposure. TCRdb independently ran MiXCR on the RACE reads; one entry per CDR3 protein. The repertoire includes 250,000 to 300,000 distinct CDR3 sequences, 7.5% to 9% of them detected once, and roughly 1.2% sits in the top ten. Stated time point: pre-sensitization, week 0. Sample treatment: therapeutic diphenylcyclopropenone sensitization with weekly scalp DPC. Sequencing used whole blood, obtained in connection with sensitization to the hapten diphenylcyclopropenone (DPC). All receptors derive from a young man with alopecia areata. Some clones in this sample may be carry-over from other donors' samples.

This clonotype has a handful of counts. This chain uses TRBV6-1 with TRBJ2-2, with 7 bases aligning to TRBD2. CDR1 and CDR2 (germline): MNHNS, SASEGT. There are 15 residues in the CDR3. The J segment lost 6 bases and the V segment lost 2 bases, leaving 6 bases of the junction unmatched. In DNA form, the CDR3 reads TGTGCCAGCAGTGAATATCTGGCGGGAGCCGGGGAGCTGTTTTTT. Translation: CASSEYLAGAGELFF.

The chain uses TRBV6-1 and TRBJ2-1; possibly TRBD1 for D (5 bases). This CDR3 region has 12 residues. Germline lookup yields CDR1 MNHNS and CDR2 SASEGT. Trimming left V 3 bases short and J 15 bases short, with 15 bases between. The CDR3 reads CASSELEGDGFF. In DNA form, the CDR3 reads TGTGCCAGCAGTGAGCTAGAAGGGGATGGGTTCTTC.

This clonotype appeared many times. This rearrangement joins TRBV19 to TRBJ2-5; D gene unclear. V was shortened by 0 bases and J by 3 bases, with 23 bases between the two germline ends. The germline gives CDR1 LNHDA, CDR2 SQIVND (reference sequence). The CDR3 spans 19 residues. CDR3 in DNA: TGTGCCAGTAGTATAGATTCTAGGGCAGGTACGCAGTCCAAAGAGACCCAGTACTTC. Its protein is CASSIDSRAGTQSKETQYF.

This clonotype was detected a few times. This sequence joins TRBV3-1 and TRBJ1-1; D perhaps matches TRBD1 (5 bases). The CDR3 sequence is 14 residues long. V lost 4 bases and J lost 5, with 14 bases in between. The germline V gene has CDR1 LGHDT and CDR2 YNNKEL (reference sequence). Here the CDR3 DNA reads TGTGCCAGCAGCCCCAGGGTCAGGGAGACTGAAGCTTTCTTT. Translation: CASSPRVRETEAFF.

This clonotype was counted at least ten times. The rearrangement uses TRBV27 and TRBJ2-3; 12 bases map to TRBD2. The CDR3 has 15 residues. V was pared by 5 bases and J by 6 bases, with 6 bases of the junction left unmatched. Germline CDR1 reads MNHEY; CDR2 reads SMNVEV (reference sequence). The CDR3 region is CASSPSGGAVDTQYF. CDR3 nucleotide sequence: TGTGCCAGCAGTCCTAGCGGGGGGGCGGTTGATACGCAGTATTTT.

V usage is TRBV12-3 or TRBV12-4 and J usage is TRBJ1-5, with D possibly being TRBD1 (5 bases). V was pared by 6 bases and J by 0 bases, with 12 bases between. There are 15 residues in the CDR3. This CDR3 reads CASSYDSYSNQPQHF. The CDR3, as DNA: TGTGCCAGCAGCTATGACAGTTATAGCAATCAGCCCCAGCATTTT.

The V call is TRBV20-1, the J call TRBJ2-7; possibly TRBD1 or TRBD2 for D (5 bases each). Germline V gene sequence: CDR1 DFQATT, CDR2 SNEGSKA (reference sequence). V dropped 1 base and J dropped 4 bases, with 17 bases sitting between them. CDR3 length: 15 amino acids. CDR3 DNA: TGCAGTGCTAGAGTCCGGGACCCCCACGGGTACGAGCAGTACTTC. It encodes CSARVRDPHGYEQYF.

This clonotype was seen repeatedly, ten times or more. CDR3 region: CASTRAGYNEQFF. The CDR3 DNA sequence: TGTGCCAGCACGCGGGCCGGGTACAATGAGCAGTTCTTC. The genes are TRBV6-5 and TRBJ2-1, with D possibly matching TRBD2 (5 bases). The CDR3 is 13 amino acids. CDR1 MNHEY and CDR2 SVGAGI come from the germline V gene. The germline V and J ends were trimmed by 7 bases and 4 bases, with 11 bases remaining between them.

This clonotype was detected ten times or more. The rearrangement links TRBV5-1 to TRBJ1-4; 7 bases agree with TRBD1. This CDR3 has 14 residues. From germline, CDR1 is SGHRS and CDR2 YFSETQ. With V trimmed by 0 bases and J by 5 bases, 1 base remained unmatched. This CDR3 reads CASSLAQGNEKLFF. DNA for the CDR3: TGCGCCAGCAGCTTGGCACAGGGGAATGAAAAACTGTTTTTT.